Listed below are T cell receptor beta chains from one sample, sequenced in a study of blood T cell repertoires in COVID-19. Measured with immunoSEQ multiplex PCR; TCRdb has only the in-frame clones, and not every one. The sample has 150,000 to 200,000 clones; more than 65% are singletons. The sample taken for sequencing was PBMCs or T cells enriched from blood (not recorded which). Receptors originate from a man over 45 who had recovered from COVID-19. Each CDR3 is given with its conserved first and last residue. Fields, in order: J gene, clone size, D gene, V gene, CDR3 DNA, CDR3 protein. The D gene is left open where the match is weak. A clone size is listed for some rows: how often the clone was seen (once, few, many), or a class if it is expanded.

J: TRBJ2-2; size: .; D: .; V: TRBV5-1; DNA: TGCGCCAGCAAAAAGTCTCGCGGCACCGGGGAGCTGTTTTTT; CDR3: CASKKSRGTGELFF
J: TRBJ1-2; size: .; D: .; V: TRBV28; DNA: TGTGCCAGCAGTCCCGACAGGTTTTATGGCTACACCTTC; CDR3: CASSPDRFYGYTF
J: TRBJ2-5; size: .; D: .; V: TRBV19; DNA: TGTGCCAGTAGTATACAACCGGGTTCAGAGACCCAGTACTTC; CDR3: CASSIQPGSETQYF
J: TRBJ2-1; size: few; D: TRBD2; V: TRBV9; DNA: TGTGCCAGCAGCGACAGAGCGGGGGGGCCCTATGAGCAGTTCTTC; CDR3: CASSDRAGGPYEQFF
J: TRBJ1-2; size: .; D: .; V: TRBV10-3; DNA: TGTGCCATCAGTGACTCGGACCGCGGGGGAGGCTACACCTTC; CDR3: CAISDSDRGGGYTF
J: TRBJ2-1; size: once; D: TRBD2; V: TRBV6-4; DNA: TGTGCCACCTCGAGAGGGACTAGCGGCTACAATGAGCAGTTCTTC; CDR3: CATSRGTSGYNEQFF
J: TRBJ1-1; size: .; D: .; V: TRBV29-1; DNA: TGCAGCCCAATAAGGGCAGGGGCTTTTGGTGAAGCTTTCTTT; CDR3: CSPIRAGAFGEAFF
J: TRBJ1-5; size: .; D: .; V: TRBV4-1; DNA: TGCGCCAGCAGCCAAGATCAGTATAGCAATCAGCCCCAGCATTTT; CDR3: CASSQDQYSNQPQHF
J: TRBJ1-5; size: .; D: .; V: TRBV30; DNA: TGTGCCTGGAGTGGCGATATCAGCGGGGGAGGACAGCCCCAGCATTTT; CDR3: CAWSGDISGGGQPQHF
J: TRBJ1-5; size: .; D: .; V: TRBV28; DNA: TGTGCCAGCAGTCTCTACAGGGCCCATCAGCCCCAGCATTTT; CDR3: CASSLYRAHQPQHF
J: TRBJ2-1; size: .; D: .; V: TRBV2; DNA: TGTGCCAGCCTACTTTACAATGAGCAGTTCTTC; CDR3: CASLLYNEQFF
J: TRBJ2-5; size: .; D: TRBD2; V: TRBV9; DNA: TGTGCCAGCAGCCCTCAAGCGGGAGGGAGGCAAGAGACCCAGTACTTC; CDR3: CASSPQAGGRQETQYF
J: TRBJ1-1; size: .; D: TRBD1; V: TRBV6-5; DNA: TGTGCCAGCAGTTGGACAGGGACTGAAGCTTTCTTT; CDR3: CASSWTGTEAFF
J: TRBJ1-2; size: .; D: TRBD1; V: TRBV29-1; DNA: TGCAGCGTTGAAGGGGAGACAGGGGGAAATGGCTACACCTTC; CDR3: CSVEGETGGNGYTF
J: TRBJ2-5; size: few; D: TRBD2; V: TRBV11-2; DNA: TGTGCCAGCAGCCCCACGGGAGGGGGTCAAGAGACCCAGTACTTC; CDR3: CASSPTGGGQETQYF
J: TRBJ2-1; size: .; D: TRBD2; V: TRBV12-3/TRBV12-4; DNA: TGTGCCAGCAGTTGGGCGGGGGGCTATGAGCAGTTCTTC; CDR3: CASSWAGGYEQFF
J: TRBJ2-7; size: .; D: TRBD2; V: TRBV29-1; DNA: TGCAGCCCCCGGGGACTAGCGGGGGCAAGCTCCTACGAGCAGTACTTC; CDR3: CSPRGLAGASSYEQYF